This T cell receptor beta chain was recovered during a study of cytomegalovirus exposure and HLA in healthy donors. Concerning this clone itself: Its antigen is as yet unknown.

Germline V gives CDR1 WSHSY, CDR2 SAAADI. The CDR3 sequence is 13 residues long. Between the trimmed V and J ends, which lost 5 bases and 4 bases, there was a span of 11 bases. Study-wide results and caveats: V- and J-gene trimming in TCR beta was tied to a missense DCLRE1C variant by an analysis performed later.

The PCR contained 60 Vbeta and 13 Jbeta primers. Clones were sequenced by immunoSEQ multiplex PCR, and TCRdb holds only the in-frame ones, with some missing. In the table there are 210,000 or so clones, roughly four fifths of which are singletons. The source material was PBMCs. The chain employs TRBV10-2 and TRBJ2-5, with D maybe TRBD2 (5 bases). The sequence derives from a girl between 10 and 17 years old in good health and CMV-seronegative. The CDR3 region has the DNA TGCGCCAGCAGTTCGCTAGCCCTAGAGACCCAGTACTTC. Translation: CASSSLALETQYF.